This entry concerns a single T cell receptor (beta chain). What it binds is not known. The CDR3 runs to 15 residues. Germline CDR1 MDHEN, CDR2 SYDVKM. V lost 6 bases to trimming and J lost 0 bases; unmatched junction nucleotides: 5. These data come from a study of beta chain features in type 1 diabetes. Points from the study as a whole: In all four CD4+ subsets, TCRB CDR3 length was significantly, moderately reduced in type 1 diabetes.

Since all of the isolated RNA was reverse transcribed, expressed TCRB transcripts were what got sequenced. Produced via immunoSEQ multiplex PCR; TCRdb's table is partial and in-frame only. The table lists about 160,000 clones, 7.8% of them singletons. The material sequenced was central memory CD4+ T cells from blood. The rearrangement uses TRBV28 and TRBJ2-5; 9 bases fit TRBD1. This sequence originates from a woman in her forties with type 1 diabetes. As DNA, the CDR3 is TGTGCCAGCAGGACGGGACAGGGAAACCAAGAGACCCAGTACTTC. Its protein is CASRTGQGNQETQYF.